This is a list of T cell receptor beta chains from one sample in a study of blood T cells in healthy people across ages. TCRdb recomputed calls from the 5' RACE reads with MiXCR, one row per CDR3 protein. The sample holds around 1,100,000 distinct CDR3 sequences, around two fifths seen once. Specimen: blood. Source of these receptors: a man between 18 and 29 years old in good health. CDR3s include the opening cysteine and the closing phenylalanine or tryptophan. Clone size, where shown, is once, few, many, or a class for clones that have expanded.

size,J,V,CDR3
.,TRBJ1-5,TRBV5-1,CASSLERTGGTLSNQPQHF
few,TRBJ2-3,TRBV12-3/TRBV12-4,CASSQVGSPDTQYF
.,TRBJ1-2,TRBV20-1,CSARDPRGRSDGYTF
.,TRBJ2-7,TRBV9,CASRPPGDNSYNEQYF
once,TRBJ2-5,TRBV2,CASKIDSLGNGEQYF
few,TRBJ2-1,TRBV7-2,CASSLGPYRYNEQFF
.,TRBJ2-2,TRBV24-1,CATSDPANLGELFF
.,TRBJ1-5,TRBV2,CASSGRDRDQPQHF
.,TRBJ1-5,TRBV27,CASSLFSPAQSDQPQHF
.,TRBJ2-1,TRBV20-1,CSARAQGRNEQFF
.,TRBJ2-1,TRBV5-1,CASSLRVQNEQFF
few,.,TRBV6-1,CASSLFPNNEQYF
.,TRBJ1-1,TRBV7-2,CASSAAALGQTEAFF
.,TRBJ2-3,TRBV5-1,CASSEGLSASSTDTQYF
few,TRBJ2-2,TRBV4-3,CASSRINTGELFF
.,TRBJ2-5,TRBV3-1,CASSQDTSGGQETQYF
.,TRBJ1-1,TRBV28,CASSLWSGGAAEAFF
.,TRBJ1-2,TRBV30,CAWGTGDGYTF
.,TRBJ1-1,TRBV29-1,CSAQGGNTEAFF
.,TRBJ1-4,TRBV20-1,CSARDVGEEKLFF
many,TRBJ2-3,TRBV5-1,CASSLAGTTDTQYF
.,TRBJ2-5,TRBV27,CASSRGLAGQETQYF
few,TRBJ2-7,TRBV18,CASSPTGYNEQYF
.,TRBJ1-2,TRBV29-1,CSVGKDYGYTF
few,TRBJ1-4,TRBV12-3/TRBV12-4,CASSLHAAQTTNEKLFF
few,TRBJ1-5,TRBV6-2/TRBV6-3,CASIHSPGLNQPQHF
.,TRBJ1-1,TRBV6-2/TRBV6-3,CASSSFRGPNEVFF
few,TRBJ2-7,TRBV9,CASSVAQGFYEQYF
.,TRBJ1-2,TRBV7-3,CASSFEWGRGHYGYTF
.,TRBJ1-5,TRBV28,CASTSGGPGARNQPQHF
.,TRBJ1-2,TRBV28,CASRSPRADPYGYTF